The entry below gives a single TCR beta chain sequence along with its context. This record belongs to a study of control samples from healthy donors and cancer patients. CDR1 is SEHNR and CDR2 is FQNEAQ in the germline V gene (reference sequence). The V gene lost 4 bases and the J gene lost 4 bases, with 19 bases spanning the gap. The CDR3 sequence is 16 residues long. Profiling relied on immunoSEQ multiplex PCR, and the TCRdb table lists in-frame clones only, not all of them. The listing records some 190,000 clones. This clonotype was obtained from a woman aged 25 to 39 in good health. V is TRBV7-9 and J is TRBJ1-2; D is perhaps TRBD1 (6 bases). Sequencing input: blood. In DNA, the CDR3 is TGTGCCAGCAGCTCATCTACGACAGGTCTTCTCTATGGCTACACCTTC. Protein product: CASSSSTTGLLYGYTF.